The next 11 T cell receptor beta chains were all read from a single sample in a study of T cell repertoires in cytomegalovirus infection (dated by TCRdb to about 2019). TCRdb names Illumina HiSeq 1500 as the instrument used. TCRdb reworked the public reads: Q25 trimming with fastp, MiXCR clone assembly, productive beta chains retained. Every entry covers one CDR3 protein and lists the most common genes and DNA from its rows. Within this sample are fewer than 200,000 distinct CDR3 sequences, with 15% to 20% of them counted one time only. About 2.9% of the sample is held by the ten biggest clonotypes. The sequenced sample was PBMCs. These receptors all come from a human donor in good health (CMV status not recorded). Some clones in this sample may be carry-over from other donors' samples.

This clonotype appeared a few times. The chain employs TRBV11-3 and TRBJ1-1; 7 nucleotides align to TRBD1. CDR3 length: 14 residues. Germline lookup yields CDR1 SGHNT and CDR2 YENEEA. V was pared by 3 bases and J by 6 bases, with 7 bases of the junction left unmatched. The CDR3 DNA is TGTGCCAGCAGCTTTCCACAGGGGAATCCTGAAGCTTTCTTT. This gives the protein CASSFPQGNPEAFF.

The table lists this clonotype with a few counts. CDR3: CASSLDAPNTGELFF. The CDR3 bases are TGTGCCAGCAGCTTAGACGCACCCAACACCGGGGAGCTGTTTTTT. The V and J genes are TRBV7-9 and TRBJ2-2; D remains ambiguous. V lost 1 base to trimming and J lost 2 bases, with 8 bases between them. Germline V lookup: CDR1 SEHNR, CDR2 FQNEAQ (reference sequence). The CDR3 has 15 amino acids.

This chain joins TRBV18 and TRBJ1-1; no clear D. The germline V and J ends were trimmed by 6 bases and 4 bases, with 12 bases remaining between them. The CDR3 is made up of 13 amino acids. CDR1 is KGHSH, CDR2 LQKENI, per germline. CDR3 region: CASSPGHGTEAFF. CDR3 in DNA: TGTGCCAGCTCTCCAGGTCACGGCACTGAAGCTTTCTTT.

The V gene is TRBV11-2, the J gene TRBJ2-1, with D hard to call. V shed 1 base and J shed 0 bases, with 7 bases lying between them. Germline values: CDR1 SGHAT, CDR2 FQNNGV. CDR3 length: 15 amino acids. The CDR3 here is CASSLVLSSYNEQFF. CDR3 bases: TGTGCCAGCAGCTTAGTCTTGAGCTCCTACAATGAGCAGTTCTTC. The full variable domain, in which reference TRBV11-2 and TRBJ2-1 provide the parts outside the CDR3, is EAGVAQSPRYKIIEKRQSVAFWCNPISGHATLYWYQQILGQGPKLLIQFQNNGVVDDSQLPKDRFSAERLKGVDSTLKIQPAKLEDSAVYLCASSLVLSSYNEQFFGPGTRLTVL.

This chain uses TRBV11-2 with TRBJ2-1; perhaps TRBD1 as D (5 bases). This CDR3 contains 14 residues. The V end lost 4 bases, the J end lost 8 bases, and 15 bases lay between the germline ends. Per the germline V gene, CDR1 is SGHAT and CDR2 is FQNNGV. CDR3 coding DNA: TGTGCCAGCAGCTCCCAGGGTGGGTCGTATGAGCAGTTCTTC. Protein: CASSSQGGSYEQFF.

Note on this clonotype: It may be a read error: a sequence one base away is much more abundant. The chain recombines TRBV7-3 with TRBJ2-3, with a possible D match to TRBD2 (6 bases). CDR1 is SGHTA, CDR2 FQGTGA, per germline. The CDR3 runs 13 residues. CDR3 protein: CDSSPGLTDTQYF. The CDR3 DNA follows: TGTGACAGCAGCCCGGGACTGACAGATACGCAGTATTTT. The complete variable domain, with remaining parts taken from reference TRBV7-3 and TRBJ2-3, reads GAGVSQTPSNKVTEKGKYVELRCDPISGHTALYWYRQSLGQGPEFLIYFQGTGAADDSGLPNDRFFAVRPEGSVSTLKIQRTERGDSAVYLCDSSPGLTDTQYFGPGTRLTVL.

In this sample, this clonotype turned up a few times. This chain joins TRBV7-9 and TRBJ2-2; maybe TRBD2 (6 bases). CDR3 size: 14 residues. Germline CDR1 and CDR2: SEHNR and FQNEAQ (reference sequence). The V and J ends lost 6 bases and 6 bases respectively, with 14 bases between them. The chain's CDR3 is CASSSNSGPGELFF. As DNA, the CDR3 is TGTGCCAGCAGTTCAAACAGCGGGCCCGGGGAGCTGTTTTTT.

The genes are TRBV4-3 and TRBJ2-3; weak D call: TRBD2 (6 bases). The V and J ends lost 8 bases and 4 bases respectively, with 13 bases between them. Looked up from germline, CDR1 is LGHNA and CDR2 is YSLEER. The CDR3 contains 13 residues. CDR3 in DNA: TGCGCCAGCGGGGCTAGGAGGGCAGATACGCAGTATTTT. Encoded protein: CASGARRADTQYF.

This clonotype has at least ten counts. This rearrangement joins TRBV7-8 to TRBJ1-1; 7 nucleotides align to TRBD1. With V trimmed by 6 bases and J by 2 bases, 9 bases remained unmatched. The CDR3 loop spans 15 amino acids. Germline CDR1 reads SGHVS; CDR2 reads FQNEAQ. CDR3 sequence reads: CASRAPQGVNTEAFF. CDR3 nucleotides: TGTGCCAGCAGAGCGCCCCAGGGGGTCAACACTGAAGCTTTCTTT.

This clonotype occurred many times. The CDR3 DNA reads TGTGCCAGCAGCCTCTTAGCGGGAGGGAGGACAGATACGCAGTATTTT. Amino acid sequence: CASSLLAGGRTDTQYF. The chain joins TRBV7-2 to TRBJ2-3; 11 positions agree with TRBD2. V lost 5 bases to trimming and J lost 3 bases; unmatched junction nucleotides: 7. The CDR3 consists of 16 residues. Germline V lookup: CDR1 SGHTA, CDR2 FQGNSA.

The J gene is TRBJ1-1, the V gene TRBV5-1; TRBD1 matches 9 bases. The CDR3 is 14 amino acids. Germline CDR1 SGHRS, CDR2 YFSETQ. The junction had 6 bases not matched to a gene; V was cut back by 4 bases and J by 5 bases. The CDR3 is CASSPTGGGTEAFF. CDR3 sequence (DNA): TGCGCCAGCAGCCCTACAGGGGGCGGAACTGAAGCTTTCTTT.